The T cell receptor (beta chain) described here comes from a study of blood T cell repertoires in COVID-19 (TCRdb year 2020). Some background on the complete study: Collaborator samples came from the United States, Italy and Spain and covered acute and convalescent phases of COVID-19. Deeply sampled blood TCRbeta repertoires from subjects exposed to, actively infected with, or recovered from COVID-19 were included in the dataset. The prospective study material was composed of cDNA or gDNA derived from T cells, B-cell-depleted T cells, or PBMCs. Samples came from the ongoing ImmuneRACE study (first 160 participants) plus 1,254 subjects from 6 global collaborators. A de-identified subject ID, COVID-19 status, age in years and sex were almost always included in the sample metadata. A freely available public database, intended as a resource for researchers studying the immune response to SARS-CoV-2, is where the repertoires were released. Where available, HLA class I and class II types were obtained from metadata supplied by the sample provider rather than from assay-based typing. Points the paper makes about the study in general: The amount of clinical and demographic metadata varied by source and participant and was provided uncurated.

At one collaborating source in Seattle, patients were enrolled during active infection and were followed longitudinally through the course of disease. Whole blood was collected in K2EDTA tubes by collaborating institutions according to the institutions' own protocols. For TCRbeta analysis, collaborators shipped samples as frozen whole blood, isolated PBMCs, or DNA extracted from either of those sample types. The CDR3 holds 14 amino acids from the cysteine to the phenylalanine. Only the CDR3 portion is preserved as DNA: 42 bases, with reading frame beginning at the first base. Per the germline V gene (reference sequence), MNHNY is the CDR1 and SVGAGI is the CDR2. The germline V and J ends show losses of 6 bases and 4 bases respectively, and no gene match explains 3 bases of the junction. The immunoSEQ Assay, a bias-controlled multiplex PCR, was used to amplify TCRbeta CDR3 regions from genomic DNA. Per the original workflow: The number of nucleated cells in each sample was estimated by amplification of reference gene primers within the assay. To quantify the absolute abundance of each unique TCRbeta CDR3 rearrangement, sequence reads were collapsed and filtered. For each sample, productive Simpson clonality was calculated as the square root of Simpson's diversity index over productive rearrangements. Entries here come from immuneACCESS through TCRdb and include only in-frame sequences with V and J called. Some clones fail to appear in such tables; in the studies checked, an unresolved V gene covers under half of the shortfall, and the cause of the remainder is unknown. The V and J calls and clone size were taken over from that table, and D and trimming were inferred from the DNA. Across this sample there are more than 150,000 clones, with 81% seen only once. In total, the top ten clones hold 10% to 15% of the sample.

Notes on this clone: The antigen it binds to is not known. There are no base qualities to consult, and no much larger clone falls within one base.

The rearranged chain carries TRBV6-6 and TRBJ2-5; 12 central bases correspond to TRBD2. The sample comprised peripheral blood. This TCR was sampled from a woman older than 75 with COVID-19, enrolled during active disease. The CDR3 protein is CASSQLAGGETQYF. In nucleotides, the sequence is TGTGCCAGCAGCCAACTAGCGGGGGGAGAGACCCAGTACTTC.